This passage covers 6 T cell receptor beta chains from one sample sequenced in a study of regulatory T cells in long-lasting Graves disease. Time point noted: newly diagnosed GD, antithyroid drugs for less than 3 months. Following extraction of RNA from PBMCs, that RNA was used to make the TCR library. Arm-PCR of CDR3 regions and iRepertoire HTBI primers were used to build TCR beta libraries. TCRdb redid the calling of the multiplex PCR reads with MiXCR, one entry per CDR3 protein. The data show about 430,000 distinct CDR3 sequences, 15% seen once. Another study also made use of these data, one on T cells in Graves' hyperthyroidism and ophthalmopathy.

The sample here was peripheral blood mononuclear cells (PBMCs), taken at new diagnosis, from a patient treated with antithyroid drugs. These receptors all come from a woman aged 40 to 55 with Graves disease.

This clonotype was observed a few times. The chain couples TRBV11-3 to TRBJ2-1, with TRBD2 identical over 7 bases. The CDR3 covers 15 residues. V lost 5 bases, J lost 7 bases, and 11 bases stayed unmatched. CDR1 and CDR2 from the germline V gene are SGHNT and YENEEA. CDR3 amino acids: CASSQSGTLLNEQFF. As DNA, the CDR3 is TGTGCCAGCAGCCAGAGCGGGACCCTGCTGAATGAGCAGTTCTTC.

This clonotype was detected a few times. The chain uses TRBV10-3 and TRBJ2-1; D is uncertain. The V end lost 0 bases, the J end lost 6 bases, and 15 bases lay between the germline ends. Germline lookup yields CDR1 ENHRY and CDR2 SYGVKD. The CDR3 has 16 amino acids. CDR3: CAISESTGKGFNEQFF. The CDR3 bases are TGTGCCATCAGTGAGTCGACGGGTAAGGGTTTCAATGAGCAGTTCTTC.

Many counts were recorded for this clonotype. V and J are TRBV11-2 and TRBJ1-2, with D maybe TRBD1 (5 bases). V lost 5 bases, J lost 1 base, and 20 bases lay in between. Germline values: CDR1 SGHAT, CDR2 FQNNGV. The CDR3 contains 17 residues. The DNA for the CDR3 is TGTGCCAGCAGCCGCGGAAAGACAGAATCCTTTAACTATGGCTACACCTTC. This translates into CASSRGKTESFNYGYTF.

This clonotype occurred many times. The chain combines TRBV4-3 with TRBJ2-1, with TRBD1 matching over 7 bases. Germline lookup yields CDR1 LGHNA and CDR2 YSLEER. The CDR3 sequence is 16 residues long. V gave up 0 bases and J gave up 3 bases; unmatched junction bases: 5. Here the CDR3 DNA reads TGCGCCAGCAGCCAAGATTGGGGACAGAACTACAATGAGCAGTTCTTC. As protein: CASSQDWGQNYNEQFF.

This clonotype was counted a few times. The chain recombines TRBV5-1 with TRBJ2-7; no definite D call. Germline CDR1 and CDR2: SGHRS and YFSETQ. Trimming cost V 2 bases and J 7 bases, with 7 bases left between them. This CDR3 is 11 amino acids long. In DNA form, the CDR3 reads TGCGCCAGCAGCTTTTCAGCGGAGCAGTACTTC. This codes for CASSFSAEQYF.

The chain carries TRBV30 and TRBJ2-7; the match to TRBD2 covers 12 bases. J was trimmed by 3 bases and V by 6 bases; bases with no gene match: 6. CDR1 and CDR2 from the germline V gene are GTSNPN and SVGIG (reference sequence). The CDR3 loop spans 14 amino acids. CDR3 in DNA: TGTGCCTGCGACCAGACTAGCGGGAGCTACGAGCAGTACTTC. Its translation: CACDQTSGSYEQYF.